This T cell receptor (beta chain) is from a study of siplizumab effects on memory and regulatory T cells. The repertoire was sequenced with immunoSEQ multiplex PCR; TCRdb's copy has only in-frame clones and lacks some. This sample has about 80,000 clones; roughly 94% occur once, and the top ten carry around 20%. This clone was seen once. Its antigen is not known. Study findings and constraints: Most proliferating CD4+ or CD8+ clones, roughly 80-97%, had no naive or memory assignment.

With 3 bases removed from V and 2 bases from J, the gap between germline ends came to 8 bases. This CDR3 has 12 residues. Germline loops: CDR1 SQVTM, CDR2 ANQGSEA. Sequencing input: CD8+ T cells sorted from blood. The J gene is TRBJ2-7, the V gene TRBV29-1; the D is unclear. The source of this sequence is a human donor in good health. The CDR3 loop is CSVEETPYEQYF. CDR3 bases: TGCAGCGTTGAGGAGACTCCCTACGAGCAGTACTTC.